In its sample, the clone carrying this TCR beta chain was seen many times. TCRdb recomputed calls from the RACE reads with MiXCR, one row per CDR3 protein. The table shows under 130,000 distinct CDR3 sequences, with more than 9.5% occurring only once. This record comes from a study of human T cells and chemical hapten exposure. The wider study: Patch tests put 0.01% DPC on the upper back, read at 6 days.

The CDR3 length is 11 residues. V lost 4 bases to trimming and J lost 7 bases, with 8 bases between them. The germline V gene encodes CDR1 MNHEY and CDR2 SVGAGI. Time point described: patch test 1, 2 weeks after DPC sensitization. This sample's treatment: therapeutic diphenylcyclopropenone sensitization with weekly scalp DPC. Unseparated into fractions, whole blood served as the source from which total RNA was extracted. The chain is built from TRBV6-5 and TRBJ2-7, with D unclear. The sample consisted of whole blood, taken in connection with sensitization to the hapten diphenylcyclopropenone (DPC). The source is a woman aged 40 to 50 with alopecia areata. Some clones in this sample may be carry-over from other donors' samples. The CDR3 sequence is CASSSSWEQYF. DNA of the CDR3: TGTGCCAGCAGTTCCTCCTGGGAGCAGTACTTC.